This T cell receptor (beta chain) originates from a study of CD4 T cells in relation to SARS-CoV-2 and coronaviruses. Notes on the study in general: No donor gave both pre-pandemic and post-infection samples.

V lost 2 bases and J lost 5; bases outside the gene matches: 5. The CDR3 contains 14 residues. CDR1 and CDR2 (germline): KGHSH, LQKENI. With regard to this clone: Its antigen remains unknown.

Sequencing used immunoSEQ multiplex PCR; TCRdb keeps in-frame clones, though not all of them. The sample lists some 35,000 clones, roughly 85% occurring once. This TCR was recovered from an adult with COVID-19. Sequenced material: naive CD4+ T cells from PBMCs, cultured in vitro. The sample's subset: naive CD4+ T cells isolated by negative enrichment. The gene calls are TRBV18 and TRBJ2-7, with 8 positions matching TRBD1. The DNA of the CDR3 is TGTGCCAGCTCACCAACAGACAGGGGCCACGAGCAGTACTTC. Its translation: CASSPTDRGHEQYF.